Shown below are 20 T cell receptor beta chains from a single sample sequenced in a study of shared clonotypes between healthy human individuals. The protocol was immunoSEQ multiplex PCR, while the TCRdb copy is restricted to in-frame clones and leaves out a portion. The sample lists 2,500,000 or so clones, over 85% seen once, with more than 0.35% in the top ten. Input material: naive CD4+ T cells from PBMCs. This sample's subset: CD45RA+ positively selected. All receptors come from a young man in good health. Some clones in this sample may be carry-over from other donors' samples.

The chain has TRBV18 and TRBJ2-1, with TRBD2 matching 12 bases. V shed 5 bases, J shed 9 bases, and the junction held 8 bases outside the gene matches. The CDR3 length is 15 residues. In germline, CDR1 is KGHSH, CDR2 LQKENI. CDR3 loop: CASSNLAGGPSEQFF. The CDR3 nucleotides read TGTGCCAGCTCAAATCTAGCGGGAGGGCCTAGTGAGCAGTTCTTC.

The CDR3 here is CASSKGTSGNDEQFF. CDR3 nucleotide sequence: TGCGCCAGCAGCAAAGGGACTAGCGGGAACGATGAGCAGTTCTTC. The chain is built from TRBV4-1 and TRBJ2-1; 13 bases align to TRBD2. The CDR3 has 15 amino acids. The germline CDR1 and CDR2 sequences are MGHRA and YSYEKL. J gave up 8 bases and V 5 bases, and 6 bases lay outside the gene matches.

The chain employs TRBV28 and TRBJ2-7; D remains ambiguous. CDR1 MDHEN and CDR2 SYDVKM come from the germline V gene. The CDR3 loop spans 13 amino acids. V was cut by 6 bases and J by 6 bases, with 15 bases left in between. The CDR3 sequence: CASRPVMLPEQYF. As DNA, the CDR3 is TGTGCCAGCAGACCCGTCATGTTGCCCGAGCAGTACTTC.

The CDR3 loop is CASSFTGVGGYTF. The CDR3 coding sequence is TGTGCCAGCAGCTTTACAGGGGTCGGCGGCTACACCTTC. The rearrangement links TRBV7-9 to TRBJ1-2, with TRBD1 matching over 7 bases. V trimming: 3 bases; J trimming: 8 bases; junction bases outside the gene matches: 6. There are 13 residues in the CDR3. Germline-derived CDR1 and CDR2 are SEHNR and FQNEAQ (reference sequence). Full variable domain (rest looked up from reference TRBV7-9 and TRBJ1-2): DTGVSQNPRHKITKRGQNVTFRCDPISEHNRLYWYRQTLGQGPEFLTYFQNEAQLEKSRLLSDRFSAERPKGSFSTLEIQRTEQGDSAMYLCASSFTGVGGYTFGSGTRLTVV.

The V and J genes are TRBV18 and TRBJ2-5; D unresolved. Germline loops: CDR1 KGHSH, CDR2 LQKENI. The CDR3 contains 15 residues. The V gene lost 8 bases and the J gene lost 1 base, with 17 bases spanning the gap. The CDR3: CASTISYRAQETQYF. CDR3 bases: TGTGCCAGCACCATTTCATACCGAGCCCAAGAGACCCAGTACTTC.

The chain joins TRBV5-1 to TRBJ1-2; 7 bases match TRBD1. V gave up 5 bases and J gave up 6 bases; unmatched junction bases: 10. Germline-derived CDR1 and CDR2 are SGHRS and YFSETQ. There are 14 residues in the CDR3. This CDR3 is CASRKEDRFDGYTF. The CDR3, as DNA: TGCGCCAGCAGGAAGGAGGACAGGTTCGATGGCTACACCTTC.

The J gene is TRBJ2-2, the V gene TRBV30; 10 bases line up with TRBD2. Losses at the gene ends were 2 bases for V and 7 bases for J; bases not matched to a gene: 10. The germline CDR1 and CDR2 sequences are GTSNPN and SVGIG (reference sequence). This CDR3 comprises 16 residues. CDR3 DNA: TGTGCCTGGAGTCGAGGACCGGGACTAGCGAGCGGGGAGCTGTTTTTT. Encoded protein: CAWSRGPGLASGELFF.

The CDR3 loop reads CASRGTSGIPRETQYF. The CDR3 DNA reads TGCGCCAGCAGGGGGACTAGCGGGATCCCGCGAGAGACCCAGTACTTC. The V gene is TRBV5-1, the J gene TRBJ2-5; 13 nucleotides line up with TRBD2. Germline CDR1 and CDR2: SGHRS and YFSETQ. The CDR3 spans 16 residues. Losses at the gene ends were 5 bases for V and 4 bases for J; bases not matched to a gene: 8.

This chain links TRBV6-6 with TRBJ2-7; 7 nucleotides line up with TRBD2. V lost 4 bases to trimming and J lost 6 bases; unmatched junction nucleotides: 3. Germline CDR1 is MNHNY and CDR2 is SVGAGI (reference sequence). The CDR3 is made up of 12 amino acids. The CDR3 loop is CASSFGGSEQYF. DNA for the CDR3: TGTGCCAGCAGTTTCGGGGGGAGCGAGCAGTACTTC.

V is TRBV7-8 and J is TRBJ1-1, with TRBD1 as a possible D gene (5 bases). Germline assignment: CDR1 SGHVS and CDR2 FQNEAQ. V was clipped by 5 bases and J by 1 base, with 17 bases between them. The CDR3 is 16 residues long. The chain's CDR3 is CASSLSRAPPNTEAFF. CDR3 nucleotides: TGTGCCAGCAGCCTATCCAGGGCCCCACCGAACACTGAAGCTTTCTTT.

Turning to this clone: Other DNA sequences in the sample encode the same CDR3. The rearrangement links TRBV5-1 to TRBJ2-3; 7 bases agree with TRBD1. The CDR3 spans 14 residues. The junction had 3 bases not matched to a gene; V was cut back by 4 bases and J by 1 base. The germline V gene encodes CDR1 SGHRS and CDR2 YFSETQ. CDR3 DNA sequence: TGCGCCAGCAGCCCCGGGACAGGCACAGATACGCAGTATTTT. Translated, it gives CASSPGTGTDTQYF. The full variable domain, completed using reference TRBV5-1 and TRBJ2-3, is KAGVTQTPRYLIKTRGQQVTLSCSPISGHRSVSWYQQTPGQGLQFLFEYFSETQRNKGNFPGRFSGRQFSNSRSEMNVSTLELGDSALYLCASSPGTGTDTQYFGPGTRLTVL.

This chain joins TRBV29-1 and TRBJ1-2; 11 bases map to TRBD1. V shed 6 bases and J 7 bases; nucleotides not matched to a gene: 4. The CDR3 covers 12 residues. The germline gives CDR1 SQVTM, CDR2 ANQGSEA. The DNA of the CDR3 is TGCAGCGTGGGACAGGGGGTGGTTGGCTACACCTTC. The encoded protein is CSVGQGVVGYTF.

The J gene is TRBJ2-5, the V gene TRBV7-9; D gene uncertain. The J call may be incorrect, as the DNA end agrees better with TRBJ2-7. The CDR3 contains 14 residues. The germline V gene encodes CDR1 SEHNR and CDR2 FQNEAQ (reference sequence). The DNA of the CDR3 is TGTGCCAGCAGCTACGCCGTCACCCCCTACGAGCAGTACTTC. Translating gives CASSYAVTPYEQYF.

The chain links TRBV6-1 to TRBJ2-1, with 7 positions matching TRBD2. CDR1 is MNHNS and CDR2 is SASEGT in the germline V gene. The CDR3 has 15 amino acids. The V segment lost 2 bases and the J segment 8 bases; nucleotides outside the gene matches: 9. CDR3 protein: CASSEIGGSGYEQFF. The CDR3 region has the DNA TGTGCCAGCAGTGAAATTGGCGGGAGCGGGTATGAGCAGTTCTTC.

The chain joins TRBV5-4 to TRBJ2-3; 11 bases agree with TRBD2. The trim removed 3 bases at V and 8 bases at J, leaving 8 bases unmatched. Germline-derived CDR1 and CDR2 are SGHNT and YYREEE (reference sequence). This CDR3 is built from 15 residues. This chain's CDR3 is CASSSGLAGYPTQYF. The CDR3 DNA follows: TGTGCCAGCAGCTCTGGACTAGCGGGCTACCCTACGCAGTATTTT. Together with reference TRBV5-4 and TRBJ2-3, the CDR3 gives the full variable domain: ETGVTQSPTHLIKTRGQQVTLRCSSQSGHNTVSWYQQALGQGPQFIFQYYREEENGRGNFPPRFSGLQFPNYSSELNVNALELDDSALYLCASSSGLAGYPTQYFGPGTRLTVL.

The rearrangement links TRBV7-8 to TRBJ2-7, with TRBD1 as a possible D gene (5 bases). V shed 0 bases and J shed 3 bases, with 9 bases lying between them. The germline V gene encodes CDR1 SGHVS and CDR2 FQNEAQ. This CDR3 comprises 14 residues. Here the CDR3 DNA reads TGTGCCAGCAGCTTAGCAGGGGAACGCTACGAGCAGTACTTC. Protein product: CASSLAGERYEQYF.

This chain joins TRBV11-3 and TRBJ2-2; D might be TRBD2 (6 bases). V lost 10 bases, J lost 3 bases, and 18 bases lay in between. The CDR3 length is 15 residues. In germline, CDR1 is SGHNT, CDR2 YENEEA. The CDR3 here is CATSPGGKDTGELFF. DNA for the CDR3: TGTGCCACCTCCCCAGGCGGGAAAGACACCGGGGAGCTGTTTTTT.

The J gene is TRBJ1-5, the V gene TRBV19, with D perhaps matching TRBD1 (5 bases). There are 13 residues in the CDR3. The V end lost 8 bases, the J end lost 7 bases, and 15 bases lay between the germline ends. Germline V gene sequence: CDR1 LNHDA, CDR2 SQIVND (reference sequence). CDR3 nucleotide sequence: TGTGCCAGTTGGGGGGACTATGGCCAGCCCCAGCATTTT. Translation: CASWGDYGQPQHF.

The chain recombines TRBV5-1 with TRBJ1-1; TRBD1 might be the D (5 bases). The V gene's germline CDR1 is SGHRS and CDR2 YFSETQ. Trimming removed 6 bases at V and 1 base at J, with 16 bases between. This CDR3 spans 15 amino acids. The CDR3, as DNA: TGCGCCAGCAACCCGGAGGGGCAGACGAACACTGAAGCTTTCTTT. Translation gives CASNPEGQTNTEAFF.

About this clone: Different DNA sequences within this sample yield the same CDR3. The gene calls are TRBV28 and TRBJ1-1; D is possibly TRBD1 (5 bases). The CDR3 consists of 12 residues. Germline CDR1 reads MDHEN; CDR2 reads SYDVKM. V was pared by 5 bases and J by 5 bases, with 9 bases between. The CDR3 sequence is CASSDRGTEAFF. In nucleotides, the CDR3 is TGTGCCAGCAGTGATAGGGGTACTGAAGCTTTCTTT.